Reported below is one T cell receptor beta chain. This clonotype has only a few counts. No cognate antigen has been identified for it. Base qualities are not provided; no much larger clone lies one nucleotide away. This specimen belongs to a study of CD8 T cells in ankylosing spondylitis (dated by TCRdb to the late 2010s). Concerning the study at large: The study set out to find disease-linked TCR variants by profiling T cell receptor beta repertoires in ankylosing spondylitis patients and healthy donors. Peripheral blood was sampled, and synovial fluid was additionally collected from ankylosing spondylitis patients. The full study cohort was made up of 25 to 30 ankylosing spondylitis patients and approximately 100 healthy donors.

Trimming leaves V shorter by 7 bases and J shorter by 4 bases, with the junction holding 12 bases beyond the gene matches. The CDR3 has 15 amino acids, counting the end cysteine and phenylalanine. Solely the CDR3 DNA is kept, with 45 bases framed from the first base. Looking up the germline V gene yields CDR1 SNHLY and CDR2 FYNNEI. Instrument used: Illumina HiSeq 2500. TCR beta libraries were prepared by quantitative 5'-RACE with molecular barcodes. Concerning the study's data processing: To identify disease-linked TCR variants, a new computational method was used, one built on a probabilistic model of VDJ rearrangement. The raw public data were reprocessed by TCRdb itself: fastp quality trimming at Q25, MiXCR clonotype calling, in-frame beta chains only. All rows with the same CDR3 protein become a single entry with the most common DNA and genes. None of the V and J calls come from the authors' own analysis; TCRdb made them. The sample includes approximately 500,000 distinct CDR3 sequences, with roughly 13% observed a single time. About 6.5% of the sample is held by the ten biggest clonotypes.

Overall study results and their limits: Some motif variants had previously been reported in the synovial fluid and blood of reactive arthritis patients, which suggests shared mechanisms of disease initiation. According to the report, matched synovial fluid samples from ankylosing spondylitis patients were significantly enriched for the disease-linked clones. The disease-linked clones showed a CD8+ phenotype and occurred at relatively low frequencies in peripheral blood. Blood from ankylosing spondylitis patients appeared to be characterized by a TCR beta motif made up of under ten highly homologous amino acid variants.

The clonotype originates from a male donor with ankylosing spondylitis. The sequenced sample was blood, either unsorted or a sorted T cell fraction (not recorded which). Recombination joined TRBV2 with TRBJ2-5; 7 central nucleotides agree with TRBD1. CDR3 region: CASTTGQFQGETQYF. The sequenced DNA is TGTGCCAGCACTACGGGACAGTTCCAGGGAGAGACCCAGTACTTC.